This T cell receptor beta chain was documented in a study of regulatory T cells in long-lasting Graves disease. Study-level findings and limits: It was in persistent disease that TRBV28, TRBJ1-2 and TRBJ2-5 were favored.

Germline assignment: CDR1 SGHTA and CDR2 FQGNSA. The CDR3 is 15 amino acids. V was pared by 5 bases and J by 4 bases, with 6 bases of the junction left unmatched. Ten or more counts support this clonotype. Its target is not known. Arm-PCR of CDR3 regions with iRepertoire HTBI primers generated TCR beta libraries. TCRdb redid the calling of the multiplex PCR reads with MiXCR, one entry per CDR3 protein. The table has around 460,000 distinct CDR3 sequences, around a fifth seen once. Documented time point: persistent/refractory GD, antithyroid drugs over 5 years with positive TRAb. Generation of the TCR library employed RNA extracted from PBMCs.

The receptor's source is a female donor with Graves disease. The sample here was peripheral blood mononuclear cells (PBMCs), taken when the disease was refractory, from a patient treated with antithyroid drugs. The gene calls are TRBV7-2 and TRBJ1-2; 11 bases align to TRBD1. The CDR3 nucleotides read TGTGCCAGCAGCCCCGGACAGGGGGCGGGCTATGGCTACACCTTC. Translated: CASSPGQGAGYGYTF.